What follows are 21 T cell receptor beta chains derived from one specimen sequenced in a study of blood T cell repertoires in COVID-19. Data came from immunoSEQ multiplex PCR; TCRdb stores just in-frame clones and leaves some out. The sample holds over 95,000 clones, roughly 76% seen once. Sequencing was performed on peripheral blood. The receptors were sampled from a human donor in a cohort sampled during active COVID-19.

This clone was detected once. The chain has TRBV29-1 and TRBJ2-3, with TRBD2 matching over 9 bases. This CDR3 contains 14 residues. Trimming cost V 4 bases and J 7 bases; bases outside gene matches: 9. Germline-derived CDR1 and CDR2 are SQVTM and ANQGSEA. CDR3 sequence: CSVASAGGLNTQYF. The DNA for the CDR3 is TGCAGCGTTGCATCAGCGGGGGGACTAAATACGCAGTATTTT.

The gene calls are TRBV24-1 and TRBJ2-1, with D uncertain. V lost 4 bases and J lost 8, with 11 bases in between. The length of the CDR3 is 13 residues. In germline, CDR1 is KGHDR, CDR2 SFDVKD. In DNA form, the CDR3 reads TGTGCCACCAGTGACTCTTCTTCTGATGAGCAGTTCTTC. It is translated as CATSDSSSDEQFF.

As DNA, the CDR3 is TGTGCCAGCAGTGTGCGAAGTAACTCTGGGGCCAACGTCCTGACTTTC. Protein sequence: CASSVRSNSGANVLTF. The chain uses TRBV2 and TRBJ2-6, with D hard to call. This CDR3 region has 16 residues. Germline assignment: CDR1 SNHLY and CDR2 FYNNEI. With 4 bases removed from V and 0 bases from J, the gap between germline ends came to 10 bases.

The gene calls are TRBV15 and TRBJ1-5; no clear D. The CDR3 consists of 19 residues. Trimming shortened V by 1 base and J by 1 base, and 20 bases separated the two germline ends. In germline, CDR1 is LNHNV, CDR2 YYDKDF (reference sequence). The CDR3 DNA sequence: TGTGCCACCAGCAGAGGGTTATCGGGAGGGATTGGCAGCAATCAGCCCCAGCATTTT. Encoded protein: CATSRGLSGGIGSNQPQHF.

The chain joins TRBV6-5 to TRBJ1-1; 8 nucleotides align to TRBD1. This CDR3 has 14 residues. V shed 2 bases and J 5 bases; nucleotides not matched to a gene: 4. Germline lookup yields CDR1 MNHEY and CDR2 SVGAGI. CDR3 region: CASSYKQGGTEAFF. CDR3 nucleotide sequence: TGTGCCAGCAGTTACAAACAGGGGGGGACTGAAGCTTTCTTT.

CDR3 region: CASSLQQSSYNEQFF. The CDR3 DNA is TGTGCCAGCAGCTTACAACAGAGCTCCTACAATGAGCAGTTCTTC. This chain joins TRBV7-6 and TRBJ2-1; D gene ambiguous. Deletions cut 2 bases from V and 0 bases from J, with 8 bases between. Germline V CDR1 and CDR2: SGHVS, FNYEAQ. The CDR3 contains 15 residues.

The rearrangement joins TRBV20-1 to TRBJ1-2; a possible D gene is TRBD1 (5 bases). Germline CDR1 is DFQATT and CDR2 is SNEGSKA (reference sequence). The V gene lost 3 bases and the J gene lost 6 bases, with 11 bases spanning the gap. This CDR3 is built from 12 residues. CDR3 region: CSASLTVDGYTF. CDR3 coding DNA: TGCAGTGCTAGTCTGACAGTGGATGGCTACACCTTC.

The chain has TRBV10-3 and TRBJ1-1, with 8 positions matching TRBD1. The CDR3 covers 13 residues. Germline V lookup: CDR1 ENHRY, CDR2 SYGVKD. V shed 5 bases and J 5 bases; nucleotides not matched to a gene: 4. Here the CDR3 DNA reads TGTGCCATCAGTACAGGGGGGTGGACTGAAGCTTTCTTT. Protein: CAISTGGWTEAFF.

The V and J genes are TRBV7-6 and TRBJ2-7; TRBD1 is a possible D gene (6 bases). This CDR3 comprises 15 residues. Germline V gene lookup returns CDR1 SGHVS and CDR2 FNYEAQ. Trimming shortened V by 1 base and J by 1 base, and 11 bases separated the two germline ends. CDR3 residues: CASSLETGFSYEQYF. The CDR3 nucleotides read TGTGCCAGCAGCTTAGAAACAGGGTTTTCCTACGAGCAGTACTTC. The full variable domain, its missing parts supplied by reference TRBV7-6 and TRBJ2-7, is GAGVSQSPRYKVTKRGQDVALRCDPISGHVSLYWYRQALGQGPEFLTYFNYEAQQDKSGLPNDRFSAERPEGSISTLTIQRTEQRDSAMYRCASSLETGFSYEQYFGPGTRLTVT.

This sequence joins TRBV6-2 or TRBV6-3 and TRBJ1-6; 7 bases match TRBD1. V shed 2 bases and J 10 bases; nucleotides not matched to a gene: 20. The germline gives CDR1 MNHEY, CDR2 SVGEGT. The CDR3 extends over 19 amino acids. The CDR3 protein is CASSYNPTTGNPQRSPLHF. In nucleotides, the CDR3 is TGTGCCAGCAGTTACAACCCGACGACAGGGAACCCCCAGCGGTCACCCCTCCACTTT.

The sample holds one count of this clone. This rearrangement joins TRBV6-2 or TRBV6-3 to TRBJ1-5, with TRBD1 matching 10 bases. The J segment lost 6 bases and the V segment lost 4 bases, leaving 0 bases of the junction unmatched. This CDR3 contains 13 residues. Per the germline V gene, CDR1 is MNHEY and CDR2 is SVGEGT. The CDR3 region is CASSWTGGQPQHF. DNA of the CDR3: TGTGCCAGCAGTTGGACAGGGGGTCAGCCCCAGCATTTT.

The chain links TRBV6-5 to TRBJ1-1; no firm D call. Trimming pared 7 bases from V and 8 bases from J, leaving 17 bases between. The CDR3 length is 13 residues. Germline lookup yields CDR1 MNHEY and CDR2 SVGAGI. The CDR3 nucleotides are TGTGCCAGCAAGCCCCCGGGGAGGCCGGAAGCTTTCTTT. Amino acid sequence: CASKPPGRPEAFF.

The V and J genes are TRBV5-1 and TRBJ2-7; TRBD1 might be the D (6 bases). Germline values: CDR1 SGHRS, CDR2 YFSETQ. V was pared by 3 bases and J by 3 bases, with 13 bases between. The CDR3 is 14 amino acids. CDR3 in amino acids: CASSSNRVGYEQYF. The CDR3 DNA is TGCGCCAGCAGCTCCAACAGGGTAGGCTACGAGCAGTACTTC.

V usage is TRBV6-5 and J usage is TRBJ1-1; the D gene is possibly TRBD1 (5 bases). Germline V lookup: CDR1 MNHEY, CDR2 SVGAGI. The CDR3 has 16 amino acids. V was cut by 2 bases and J by 1 base, with 14 bases left in between. The CDR3 reads CASSYTAGLGNTEAFF. CDR3 bases: TGTGCCAGCAGTTACACGGCAGGGTTAGGGAACACTGAAGCTTTCTTT.

This clone appeared a few times. This chain links TRBV11-1 with TRBJ1-1; 7 positions agree with TRBD1. Per the germline V gene, CDR1 is SGHAT and CDR2 is FQDESV (reference sequence). The V segment lost 5 bases and the J segment 0 bases; nucleotides outside the gene matches: 6. The CDR3 totals 15 residues. Written as DNA, the CDR3 is TGTGCCAGCAGCCCTCCCGGGACAGTGAACACTGAAGCTTTCTTT. Protein sequence: CASSPPGTVNTEAFF.

The CDR3 DNA sequence: TGTGCCAGCAGTTCCCGGGACAGGGGTCTCTACGAGCAGTACTTC. It encodes CASSSRDRGLYEQYF. This sequence joins TRBV27 and TRBJ2-7, with 10 bases lining up with TRBD1. CDR1 MNHEY and CDR2 SMNVEV come from the germline V gene (reference sequence). The CDR3 runs 15 residues. The V gene end was trimmed by 4 bases and the J gene end by 3 bases; junction bases not matched to a gene: 6.

In DNA form, the CDR3 reads TGTGCCAGCAGTGAAGAGGAGTACAATGAGCAGTTCTTC. It is translated as CASSEEEYNEQFF. V usage is TRBV2 and J usage is TRBJ2-1; D is unresolved. This CDR3 is built from 13 residues. V was trimmed by 1 base and J by 4 bases, leaving 5 bases between them. Germline lookup yields CDR1 SNHLY and CDR2 FYNNEI.

The genes are TRBV28 and TRBJ2-1; D is possibly TRBD1 (6 bases). CDR3 length equals 15 residues. The ends were cut back, 5 bases at V and 3 bases at J, with 14 bases in the middle. CDR1 and CDR2 from the germline V gene are MDHEN and SYDVKM. Here the CDR3 DNA reads TGTGCCAGCAGTCCAGTACAGGGCTTCTACAATGAGCAGTTCTTC. It translates to CASSPVQGFYNEQFF. Looking up the rest from reference TRBV28 and TRBJ2-1 gives the full variable domain: DVKVTQSSRYLVKRTGEKVFLECVQDMDHENMFWYRQDPGLGLRLIYFSYDVKMKEKGDIPEGYSVSREKKERFSLILESASTNQTSMYLCASSPVQGFYNEQFFGPGTRLTVL.

The chain couples TRBV19 to TRBJ2-5, with 7 bases lining up with TRBD2. The CDR3 consists of 15 residues. Germline assignment: CDR1 LNHDA and CDR2 SQIVND (reference sequence). V gave up 2 bases and J gave up 2 bases; unmatched junction bases: 5. The chain's CDR3 is CASSILGGRQETQYF. CDR3 sequence (DNA): TGTGCCAGTAGTATATTGGGGGGGAGGCAAGAGACCCAGTACTTC.

The chain combines TRBV3-1 (or the pseudogene TRBV3-2) with TRBJ1-2; no clear D. Per germline, CDR1 LGHDT and CDR2 YNNKEL (reference sequence). The CDR3 spans 15 residues. Trimming took off 2 bases at V and 8 bases at J, with 18 bases between the two ends. CDR3 bases: TGTGCCAGCAGCCAACGGATCGGCGGAGGAAGAGGCTACACCTTC. The encoded protein is CASSQRIGGGRGYTF.

The rearrangement uses TRBV28 and TRBJ1-1; D is perhaps TRBD1 (5 bases). The V gene's germline CDR1 is MDHEN and CDR2 SYDVKM. The CDR3 totals 14 residues. V lost 5 bases and J lost 2, with 12 bases in between. DNA of the CDR3: TGTGCCAGCAGTGTGGGGCGAGCCAACACTGAAGCTTTCTTT. Its protein product is CASSVGRANTEAFF.